The T cell receptor (beta chain) described here comes from a study of blood T cell repertoires in COVID-19. Generated by immunoSEQ multiplex PCR, the TCRdb table keeps only in-frame clones and is missing some. The table includes more than 300,000 clones, around 87% detected once. The origin of this receptor is a woman in her 30s with COVID-19, enrolled during active disease. The sample was peripheral blood.

This CDR3 reads CASSIGGLYEQYF. In nucleotides, the CDR3 is TGTGCCAGTAGTATAGGCGGGCTCTACGAGCAGTACTTC. V is TRBV19 and J is TRBJ2-7; perhaps TRBD2 as D (5 bases). CDR3 length equals 13 residues. V lost 1 base, J lost 3 bases, and 7 bases lay in between. CDR1 is LNHDA, CDR2 SQIVND, per germline (reference sequence).